Presented here are 10 T cell receptor beta chains from one specimen sequenced in a study of shared clonotypes between healthy human individuals. Generated by immunoSEQ multiplex PCR, the TCRdb table keeps only in-frame clones and is missing some. The sample lists roughly 500,000 clones; about 96% were seen once. Sequenced sample: naive CD4+ T cells sorted from blood. Specified subset: CD45RA+ positively selected. The source of these receptors is a woman in her 30s in good health.

This clone was observed once. This chain links TRBV4-1 with TRBJ2-7, with D perhaps matching TRBD1 or TRBD2 (7 bases each). This CDR3 is 16 amino acids long. Looked up from germline, CDR1 is MGHRA and CDR2 is YSYEKL. V lost 0 bases, J lost 5 bases, and 17 bases lay in between. The CDR3: CASSQDDRAGANEQYF. The CDR3 coding sequence is TGCGCCAGCAGCCAAGATGACAGGGCGGGGGCCAACGAGCAGTACTTC.

The chain has TRBV4-2 and TRBJ2-2, with 13 bases that match TRBD2. The CDR3 is made up of 17 amino acids. Germline trimming cut 1 base from V and 4 bases from J; bases unmatched to any gene: 3. Germline V CDR1 and CDR2: LGHNA, YNFKEQ. CDR3 amino acids: CASSQGTSGSVTGELFF. The CDR3 DNA reads as TGTGCCAGCAGCCAAGGGACTAGCGGGAGTGTCACCGGGGAGCTGTTTTTT.

The J gene is TRBJ2-5, the V gene TRBV20-1; D is unresolved. The CDR3 consists of 11 residues. Germline values: CDR1 DFQATT, CDR2 SNEGSKA (reference sequence). Deletions cut 6 bases from V and 5 bases from J, with 10 bases between. In DNA form, the CDR3 reads TGCAGTGCAACATACGGGGAGACCCAGTACTTC. Amino acid sequence: CSATYGETQYF.

The rearrangement links TRBV29-1 to TRBJ2-3; tentatively, D is TRBD1 (5 bases). The CDR3 has 10 amino acids. Trimming took 2 bases from V and 10 from J, leaving 7 bases between them. Germline CDR1 reads SQVTM; CDR2 reads ANQGSEA. In DNA, the CDR3 is TGCAGCGTTGAAAGGGGTGCGCAGTATTTT. It codes for CSVERGAQYF.

The chain combines TRBV5-6 with TRBJ1-1; a possible D gene is TRBD1 (5 bases). The CDR3 is 16 amino acids. The V end was cut by 0 bases, the J end by 5 bases, with 17 bases between. Germline V gene lookup returns CDR1 SGHDT and CDR2 YYEEEE. Here the CDR3 DNA reads TGTGCCAGCAGCTTGGTGTCAGGGAGGTTGATAACTGAAGCTTTCTTT. Protein product: CASSLVSGRLITEAFF.

The chain has TRBV28 and TRBJ2-5; 7 nucleotides line up with TRBD2. This CDR3 has 15 amino acids. V lost 5 bases to trimming and J lost 2 bases; unmatched junction nucleotides: 8. CDR1 is MDHEN and CDR2 is SYDVKM in the germline V gene. The CDR3 reads CASSRPPGLQETQYF. CDR3 sequence (DNA): TGTGCCAGCAGTCGCCCACCGGGACTACAAGAGACCCAGTACTTC.

The gene calls are TRBV7-2 and TRBJ2-7; D possibly corresponds to TRBD2 (5 bases). Trimming removed 1 base from V and 0 bases from J, with 10 bases in between. The length of the CDR3 is 15 residues. Germline V lookup: CDR1 SGHTA, CDR2 FQGNSA. CDR3 in amino acids: CASSLDRGFSYEQYF. For the CDR3, the DNA is TGTGCCAGCAGCTTAGACCGGGGTTTCTCCTACGAGCAGTACTTC.

This rearrangement joins TRBV18 to TRBJ2-3, with 13 bases lining up with TRBD2. The CDR3 spans 20 residues. Germline V gene data show CDR1 as KGHSH and CDR2 as LQKENI. The V gene end was trimmed by 0 bases and the J gene end by 0 bases; junction bases not matched to a gene: 9. The CDR3 DNA follows: TGTGCCAGCTCACCACCGAGTGGACTAGCGGGAGTAGGGAGCACAGATACGCAGTATTTT. Translated: CASSPPSGLAGVGSTDTQYF.

The V and J genes are TRBV2 and TRBJ2-5, with TRBD2 matching 9 bases. V was pared by 10 bases and J by 1 base, with 7 bases of the junction left unmatched. Germline loops: CDR1 SNHLY, CDR2 FYNNEI. The CDR3 is 14 residues long. CDR3 bases: TGTGCCACCCTTTTGCGGGAGGGCCAAGAGACCCAGTACTTC. This encodes CATLLREGQETQYF. Using reference TRBV2 and TRBJ2-5 for the parts outside the CDR3, the full variable domain is EPEVTQTPSHQVTQMGQEVILRCVPISNHLYFYWYRQILGQKVEFLVSFYNNEISEKSEIFDDQFSVERPDGSNFTLKIRSTKLEDSAMYFCATLLREGQETQYFGPGTRLLVL.

This chain uses TRBV29-1 with TRBJ2-5, with unresolved D. Germline CDR1 and CDR2: SQVTM and ANQGSEA. The CDR3 contains 13 residues. Trimming removed 3 bases at V and 5 bases at J, with 13 bases between. The DNA for the CDR3 is TGCAGCGTTGACTCGACTTTCTCGGAGACCCAGTACTTC. Translating it yields CSVDSTFSETQYF.